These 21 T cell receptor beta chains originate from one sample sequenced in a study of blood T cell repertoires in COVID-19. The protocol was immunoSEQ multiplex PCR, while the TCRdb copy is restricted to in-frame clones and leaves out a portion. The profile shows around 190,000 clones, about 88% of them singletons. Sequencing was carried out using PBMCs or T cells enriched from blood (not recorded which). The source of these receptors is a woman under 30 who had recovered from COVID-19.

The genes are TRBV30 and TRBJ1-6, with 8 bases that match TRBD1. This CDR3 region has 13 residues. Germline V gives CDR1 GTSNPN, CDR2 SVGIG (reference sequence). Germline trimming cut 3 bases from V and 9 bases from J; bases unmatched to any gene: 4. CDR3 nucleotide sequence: TGTGCCTGGAGGACAGGGGAGGGTTCACCCCTCCACTTT. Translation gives CAWRTGEGSPLHF.

CDR3 coding DNA: TGTGCCAGCAGCTTCCCAAGACAGAGCTACTATAATTCACCCCTCCACTTT. It encodes CASSFPRQSYYNSPLHF. The chain employs TRBV7-2 and TRBJ1-6, with D perhaps matching TRBD1 (5 bases). CDR1 is SGHTA and CDR2 is FQGNSA in the germline V gene. V lost 3 bases and J lost 3, with 15 bases in between. This CDR3 is 17 amino acids long. The full variable domain, rest sourced from reference TRBV7-2 and TRBJ1-6, is GAGVSQSPSNKVTEKGKDVELRCDPISGHTALYWYRQSLGQGLEFLIYFQGNSAPDKSGLPSDRFSAERTGGSVSTLTIQRTQQEDSAVYLCASSFPRQSYYNSPLHFGNGTRLTVT.

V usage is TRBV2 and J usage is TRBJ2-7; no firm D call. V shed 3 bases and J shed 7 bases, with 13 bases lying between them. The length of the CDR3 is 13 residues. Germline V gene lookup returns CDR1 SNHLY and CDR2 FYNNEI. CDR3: CASSESASREQYF. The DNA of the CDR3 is TGTGCCAGCAGTGAGTCGGCCTCGAGGGAGCAGTACTTC.

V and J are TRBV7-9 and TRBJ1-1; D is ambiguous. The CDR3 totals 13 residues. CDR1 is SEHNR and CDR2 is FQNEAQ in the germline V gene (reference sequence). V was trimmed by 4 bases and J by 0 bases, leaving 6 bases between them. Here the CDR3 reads CASSSELNTEAFF. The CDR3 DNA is TGTGCCAGCAGCTCAGAACTGAACACTGAAGCTTTCTTT.

The DNA for the CDR3 is TGTGCCATCAGGACAGGGACGAACACTGAAGCTTTCTTT. Protein: CAIRTGTNTEAFF. The chain couples TRBV10-3 to TRBJ1-1, with 7 bases lining up with TRBD1. The CDR3 sequence is 13 residues long. V was clipped by 6 bases and J by 1 base; unmatched bases: 2. Germline values: CDR1 ENHRY, CDR2 SYGVKD.

The CDR3 region has the DNA TGTGCCAGCAGCCACCGGTTCTACGAGCAGTACTTC. This translates into CASSHRFYEQYF. This chain connects TRBV3-1 (or the pseudogene TRBV3-2) to TRBJ2-7; D not certain. The ends were cut back, 3 bases at V and 3 bases at J, with 6 bases in the middle. The CDR3 consists of 12 residues. Germline V gene data show CDR1 as LGHDT and CDR2 as YNNKEL (reference sequence).

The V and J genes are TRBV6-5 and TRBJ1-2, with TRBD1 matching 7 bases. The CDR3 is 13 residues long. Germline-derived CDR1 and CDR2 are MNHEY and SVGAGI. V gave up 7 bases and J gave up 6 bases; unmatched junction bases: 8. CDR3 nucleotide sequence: TGTGCCAGCAAAAGACAGGGAAGGGATGGCTACACCTTC. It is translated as CASKRQGRDGYTF.

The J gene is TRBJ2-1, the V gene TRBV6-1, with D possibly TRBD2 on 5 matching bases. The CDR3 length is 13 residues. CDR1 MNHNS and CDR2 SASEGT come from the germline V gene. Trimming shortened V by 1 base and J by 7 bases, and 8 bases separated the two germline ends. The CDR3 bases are TGTGCCAGCAGTGAAGGGGAGCAGAATGAGCAGTTCTTC. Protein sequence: CASSEGEQNEQFF.

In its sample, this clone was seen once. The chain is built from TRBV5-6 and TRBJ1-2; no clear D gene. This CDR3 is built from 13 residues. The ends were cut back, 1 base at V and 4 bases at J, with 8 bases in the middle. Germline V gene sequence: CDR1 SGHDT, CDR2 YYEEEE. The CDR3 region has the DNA TGTGCCAGCAGCTTGTTTCCATTCTATGGCTACACCTTC. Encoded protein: CASSLFPFYGYTF.

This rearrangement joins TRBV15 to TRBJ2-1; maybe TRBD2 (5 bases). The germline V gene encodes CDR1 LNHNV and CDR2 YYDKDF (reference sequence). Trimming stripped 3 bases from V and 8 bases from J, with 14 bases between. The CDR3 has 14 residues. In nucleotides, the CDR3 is TGTGCCACCAGCAGGGGTGGACTTGACGATGAGCAGTTCTTC. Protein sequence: CATSRGGLDDEQFF.

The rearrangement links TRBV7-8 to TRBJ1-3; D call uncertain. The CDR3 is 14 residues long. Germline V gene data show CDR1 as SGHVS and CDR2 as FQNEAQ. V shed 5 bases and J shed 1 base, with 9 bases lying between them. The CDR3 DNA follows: TGTGCCAGCAGCCCTCTTCGTTCTGGAAACACCATATATTTT. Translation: CASSPLRSGNTIYF.

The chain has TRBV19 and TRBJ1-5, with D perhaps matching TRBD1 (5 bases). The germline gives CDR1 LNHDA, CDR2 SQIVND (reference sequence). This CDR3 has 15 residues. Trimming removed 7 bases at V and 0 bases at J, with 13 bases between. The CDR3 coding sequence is TGTGCCAGTACCGCGGGGCCGCTTAGCAATCAGCCCCAGCATTTT. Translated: CASTAGPLSNQPQHF.

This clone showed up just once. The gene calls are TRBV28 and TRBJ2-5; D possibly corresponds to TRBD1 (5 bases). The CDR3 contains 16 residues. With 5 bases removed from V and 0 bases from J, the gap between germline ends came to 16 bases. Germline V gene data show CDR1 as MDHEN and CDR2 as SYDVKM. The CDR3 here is CASSMQGKGYQETQYF. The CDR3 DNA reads TGTGCCAGCAGTATGCAGGGTAAAGGGTACCAAGAGACCCAGTACTTC.

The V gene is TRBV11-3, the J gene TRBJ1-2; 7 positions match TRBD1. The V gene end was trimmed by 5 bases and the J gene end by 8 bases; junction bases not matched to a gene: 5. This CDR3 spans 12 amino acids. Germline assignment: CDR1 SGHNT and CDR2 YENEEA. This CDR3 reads CASSDRVRGYTF. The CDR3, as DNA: TGTGCCAGCAGCGACAGGGTTAGGGGCTACACCTTC.

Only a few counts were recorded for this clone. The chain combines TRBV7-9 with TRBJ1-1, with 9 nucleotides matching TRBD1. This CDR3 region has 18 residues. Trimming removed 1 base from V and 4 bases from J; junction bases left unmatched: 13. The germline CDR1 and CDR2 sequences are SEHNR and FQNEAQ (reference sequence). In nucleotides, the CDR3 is TGTGCCAGCAGCTTAGGCTGGACAGGGGTGTTGGAGAGCACTGAAGCTTTCTTT. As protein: CASSLGWTGVLESTEAFF.

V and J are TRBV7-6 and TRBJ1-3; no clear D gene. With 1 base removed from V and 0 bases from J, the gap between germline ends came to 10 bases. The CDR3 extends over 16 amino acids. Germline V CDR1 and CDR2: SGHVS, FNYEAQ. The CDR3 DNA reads TGTGCCAGCAGCTTAGAACAGAGCCTCTCTGGAAACACCATATATTTT. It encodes CASSLEQSLSGNTIYF.

The CDR3 here is CASSQDWGGSNQPQHF. The CDR3, as DNA: TGTGCCAGCAGCCAAGATTGGGGGGGGTCCAATCAGCCCCAGCATTTT. This rearrangement joins TRBV3-1 (or the pseudogene TRBV3-2) to TRBJ1-5, with D tentatively TRBD1 (5 bases). The germline V gene has CDR1 LGHDT and CDR2 YNNKEL (reference sequence). V lost 0 bases, J lost 3 bases, and 12 bases lay in between. The CDR3 consists of 16 residues.

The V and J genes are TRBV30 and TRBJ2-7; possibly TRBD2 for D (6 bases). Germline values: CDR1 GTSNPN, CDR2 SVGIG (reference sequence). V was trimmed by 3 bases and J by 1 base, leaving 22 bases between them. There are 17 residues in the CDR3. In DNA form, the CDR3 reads TGTGCCTGGAGCGAGCGACTAGGACGGCAGAAATCCTACGAGCAGTACTTC. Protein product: CAWSERLGRQKSYEQYF. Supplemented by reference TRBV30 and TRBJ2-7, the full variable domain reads SQTIHQWPATLVQPVGSPLSLECTVEGTSNPNLYWYRQAAGRGLQLLFYSVGIGQISSEVPQNLSASRPQDRQFILSSKKLLLSDSGFYLCAWSERLGRQKSYEQYFGPGTRLTVT.

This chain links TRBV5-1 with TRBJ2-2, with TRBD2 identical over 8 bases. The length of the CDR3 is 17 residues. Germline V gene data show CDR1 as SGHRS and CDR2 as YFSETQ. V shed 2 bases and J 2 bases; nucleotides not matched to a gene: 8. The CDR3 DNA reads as TGCGCCAGCAGCTTCAAGAGCGGGGGCGCTAACACCGGGGAGCTGTTTTTT. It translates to CASSFKSGGANTGELFF.

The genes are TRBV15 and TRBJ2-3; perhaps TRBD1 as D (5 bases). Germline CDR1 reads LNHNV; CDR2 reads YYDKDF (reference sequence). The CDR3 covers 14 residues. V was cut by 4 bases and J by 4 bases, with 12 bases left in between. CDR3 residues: CATSTNRGSDTQYF. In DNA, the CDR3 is TGTGCCACCAGCACGAATAGGGGATCAGATACGCAGTATTTT.

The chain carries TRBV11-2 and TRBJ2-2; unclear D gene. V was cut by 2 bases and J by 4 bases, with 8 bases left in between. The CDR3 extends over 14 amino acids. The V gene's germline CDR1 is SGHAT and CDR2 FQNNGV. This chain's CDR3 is CASSLTRGTGELFF. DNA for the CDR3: TGTGCCAGCAGCTTAACACGCGGCACCGGGGAGCTGTTTTTT.